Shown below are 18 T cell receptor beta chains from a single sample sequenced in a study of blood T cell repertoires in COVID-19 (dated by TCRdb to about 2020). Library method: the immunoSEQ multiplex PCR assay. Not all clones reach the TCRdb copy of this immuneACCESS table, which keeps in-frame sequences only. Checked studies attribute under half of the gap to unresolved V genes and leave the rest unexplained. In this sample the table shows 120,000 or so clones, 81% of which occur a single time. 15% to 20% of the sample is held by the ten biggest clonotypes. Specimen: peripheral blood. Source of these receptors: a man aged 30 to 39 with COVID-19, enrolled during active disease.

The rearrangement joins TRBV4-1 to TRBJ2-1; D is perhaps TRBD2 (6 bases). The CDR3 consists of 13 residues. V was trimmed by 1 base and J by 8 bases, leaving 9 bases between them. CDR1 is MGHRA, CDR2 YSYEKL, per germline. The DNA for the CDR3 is TGCGCCAGCAGCCAAGTCGGGAGTGATGAGCAGTTCTTC. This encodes CASSQVGSDEQFF.

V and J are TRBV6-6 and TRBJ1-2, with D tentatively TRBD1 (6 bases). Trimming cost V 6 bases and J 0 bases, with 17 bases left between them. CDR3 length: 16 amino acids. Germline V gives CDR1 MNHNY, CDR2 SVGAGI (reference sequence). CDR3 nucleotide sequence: TGTGCCAGCAGGGGGGACACAGACCAACCTAACTATGGCTACACCTTC. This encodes CASRGDTDQPNYGYTF.

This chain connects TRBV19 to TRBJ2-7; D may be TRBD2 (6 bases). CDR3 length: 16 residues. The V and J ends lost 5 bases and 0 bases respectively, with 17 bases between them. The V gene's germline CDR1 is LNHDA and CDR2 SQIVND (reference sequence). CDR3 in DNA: TGTGCCAGTAGTTTTGCCGGGACTCAAAGCTCCTACGAGCAGTACTTC. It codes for CASSFAGTQSSYEQYF.

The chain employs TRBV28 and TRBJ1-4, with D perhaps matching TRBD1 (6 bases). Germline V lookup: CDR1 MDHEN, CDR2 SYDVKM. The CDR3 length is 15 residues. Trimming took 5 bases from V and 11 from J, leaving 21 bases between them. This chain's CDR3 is CASSLNKQGSWKLFF. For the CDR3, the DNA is TGTGCCAGCAGTCTCAACAAACAGGGATCGTGGAAACTGTTTTTT.

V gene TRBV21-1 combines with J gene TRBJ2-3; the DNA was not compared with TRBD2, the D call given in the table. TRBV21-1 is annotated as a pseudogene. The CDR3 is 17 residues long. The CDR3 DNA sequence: TGTGCCAGCAGCGAAAAACGGACTAGCGCAGGCACAGATACGCAGTATTTT. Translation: CASSEKRTSAGTDTQYF.

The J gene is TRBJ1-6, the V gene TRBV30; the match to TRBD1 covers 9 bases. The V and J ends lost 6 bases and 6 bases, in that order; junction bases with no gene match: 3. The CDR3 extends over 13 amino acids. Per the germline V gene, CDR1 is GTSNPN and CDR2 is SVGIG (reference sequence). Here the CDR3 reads CACNRGLNSPLHF. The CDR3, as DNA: TGTGCCTGTAACAGGGGGCTTAATTCACCCCTCCACTTT.

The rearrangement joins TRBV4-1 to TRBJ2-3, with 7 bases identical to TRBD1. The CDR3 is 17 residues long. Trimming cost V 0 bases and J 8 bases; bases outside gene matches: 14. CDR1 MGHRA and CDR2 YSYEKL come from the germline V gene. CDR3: CASSQDSDRATSGTQYF. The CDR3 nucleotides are TGCGCCAGCAGCCAAGATTCAGACAGGGCCACCTCAGGTACGCAGTATTTT.

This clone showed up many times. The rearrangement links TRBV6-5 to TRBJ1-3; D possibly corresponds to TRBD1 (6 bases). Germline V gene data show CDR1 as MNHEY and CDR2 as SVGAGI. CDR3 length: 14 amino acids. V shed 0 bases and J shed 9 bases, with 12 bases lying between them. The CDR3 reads CASSYSQRGGTIYF. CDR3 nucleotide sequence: TGTGCCAGCAGTTACTCACAGAGGGGGGGCACCATATATTTT.

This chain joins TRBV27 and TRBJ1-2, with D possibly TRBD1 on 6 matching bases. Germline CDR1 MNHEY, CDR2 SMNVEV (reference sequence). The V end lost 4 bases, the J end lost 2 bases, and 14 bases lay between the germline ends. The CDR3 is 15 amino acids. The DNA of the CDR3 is TGTGCCAGCAGTTCCCCGGGACACTCAAACTATGGCTACACCTTC. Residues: CASSSPGHSNYGYTF.

The CDR3 is CASSTTSVVSYEQYF. The CDR3 region has the DNA TGTGCCAGCAGCACGACTAGCGTGGTATCCTACGAGCAGTACTTC. The chain is built from TRBV7-2 and TRBJ2-7, with 8 bases aligning to TRBD2. Germline trimming cut 5 bases from V and 1 base from J; bases unmatched to any gene: 7. CDR3 length: 15 amino acids. Germline V CDR1 and CDR2: SGHTA, FQGNSA. The complete variable domain, with remaining parts taken from reference TRBV7-2 and TRBJ2-7, reads GAGVSQSPSNKVTEKGKDVELRCDPISGHTALYWYRQSLGQGLEFLIYFQGNSAPDKSGLPSDRFSAERTGGSVSTLTIQRTQQEDSAVYLCASSTTSVVSYEQYFGPGTRLTVT.

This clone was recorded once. Here the CDR3 DNA reads TGTGCCAGCAGCGCAACCGGGACTAGCGACTACGAGCAGTACTTC. Amino acid sequence: CASSATGTSDYEQYF. V is TRBV9 and J is TRBJ2-7; 10 bases line up with TRBD2. Germline-derived CDR1 and CDR2 are SGDLS and YYNGEE. CDR3 length equals 15 residues. V lost 3 bases and J lost 3; bases outside the gene matches: 6.

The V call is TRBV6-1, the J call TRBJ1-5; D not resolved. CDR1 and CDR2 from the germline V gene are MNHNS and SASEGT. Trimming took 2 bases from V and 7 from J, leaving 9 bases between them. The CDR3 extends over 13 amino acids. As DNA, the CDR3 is TGTGCCAGCAGTGAAAACCGCGGCCAGCCCCAGCATTTT. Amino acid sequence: CASSENRGQPQHF.

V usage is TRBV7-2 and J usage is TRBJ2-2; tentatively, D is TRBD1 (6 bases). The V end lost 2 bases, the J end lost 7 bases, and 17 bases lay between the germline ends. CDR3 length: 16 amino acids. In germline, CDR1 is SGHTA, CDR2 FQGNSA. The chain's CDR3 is CASSLNPGSGVGELFF. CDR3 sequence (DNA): TGTGCCAGCAGCTTAAACCCGGGGTCAGGGGTCGGGGAGCTGTTTTTT.

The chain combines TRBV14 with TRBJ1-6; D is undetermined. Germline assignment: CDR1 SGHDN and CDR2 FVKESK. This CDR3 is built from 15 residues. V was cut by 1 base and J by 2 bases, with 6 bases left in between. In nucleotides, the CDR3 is TGTGCCAGCAGCCAAGCCCCCGCCTATAATTCACCCCTCCACTTT. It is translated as CASSQAPAYNSPLHF.

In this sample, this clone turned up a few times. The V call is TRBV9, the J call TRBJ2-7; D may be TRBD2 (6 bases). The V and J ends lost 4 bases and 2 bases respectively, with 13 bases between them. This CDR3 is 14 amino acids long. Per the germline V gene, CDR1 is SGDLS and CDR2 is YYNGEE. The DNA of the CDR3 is TGTGCCAGCAGCCCCCCGGGAGCACCCTACGAGCAGTACTTC. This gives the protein CASSPPGAPYEQYF. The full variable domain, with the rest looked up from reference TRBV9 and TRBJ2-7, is DSGVTQTPKHLITATGQRVTLRCSPRSGDLSVYWYQQSLDQGLQFLIQYYNGEERAKGNILERFSAQQFPDLHSELNLSSLELGDSALYFCASSPPGAPYEQYFGPGTRLTVT.

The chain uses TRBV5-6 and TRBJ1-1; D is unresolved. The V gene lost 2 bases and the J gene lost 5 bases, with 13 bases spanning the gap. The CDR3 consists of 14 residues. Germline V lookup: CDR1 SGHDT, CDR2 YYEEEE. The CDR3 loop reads CASSFPTPGTEAFF. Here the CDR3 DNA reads TGTGCCAGCAGCTTCCCCACCCCGGGGACTGAAGCTTTCTTT. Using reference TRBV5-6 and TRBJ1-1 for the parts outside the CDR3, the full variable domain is DAGVTQSPTHLIKTRGQQVTLRCSPKSGHDTVSWYQQALGQGPQFIFQYYEEEERQRGNFPDRFSGHQFPNYSSELNVNALLLGDSALYLCASSFPTPGTEAFFGQGTRLTVV.

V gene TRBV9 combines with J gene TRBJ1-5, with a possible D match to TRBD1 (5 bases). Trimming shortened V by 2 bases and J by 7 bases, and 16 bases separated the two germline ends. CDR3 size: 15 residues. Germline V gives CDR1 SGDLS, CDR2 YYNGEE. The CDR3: CASSVGTSPTQPQHF. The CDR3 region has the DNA TGTGCCAGCAGCGTTGGGACTTCGCCTACCCAGCCCCAGCATTTT.

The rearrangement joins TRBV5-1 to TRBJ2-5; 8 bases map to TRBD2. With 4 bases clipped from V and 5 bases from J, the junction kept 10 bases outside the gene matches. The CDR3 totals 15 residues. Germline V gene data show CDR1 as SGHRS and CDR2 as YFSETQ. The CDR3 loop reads CASSSLAGHSETQYF. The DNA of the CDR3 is TGCGCCAGCAGCAGTTTAGCGGGGCATTCGGAGACCCAGTACTTC.